This record looks at one TCR beta chain sequence and its context. Its antigen is currently unknown. This specimen belongs to a study of siplizumab effects on memory and regulatory T cells. Study-wide results and caveats: Naive T cells were seen as more diverse than memory cells and as major alloresponse contributors. Proliferating CD4+ or CD8+ clones, roughly 75-95% of them, lacked an assignable naive or memory phenotype.

CDR3 length equals 14 residues. Trimming left V 10 bases short and J 0 bases short, with 13 bases between. Germline-derived CDR1 and CDR2 are SNHLY and FYNNEI. Each sample contributed roughly 100,000 TCR templates to the assay. The assay was immunoSEQ multiplex PCR, and TCRdb's table has in-frame clones only and misses some. The data contain about 100,000 clones, about 91% of them seen just once; the ten biggest clones take up around 0.15%. The chain combines TRBV2 with TRBJ2-1, with D perhaps matching TRBD1 or TRBD2 (5 bases each). Sequencing used CD4+ T cells sorted from blood. This receptor was taken from a human donor in good health. CDR3 nucleotides: TGTGCCACCCAGGGACCGAACTCCTACAATGAGCAGTTCTTC. It specifies CATQGPNSYNEQFF.